The clone carrying this T cell receptor beta chain was found many times. The sample belongs to a study of CD8+CD57+ T cells in acquired aplastic anemia. Profiling of TCR beta VDJ combinations and CDR3 sequences used genomic DNA as template. MiXCR, applied by TCRdb to the reads, yields one record per CDR3 protein. The data contain 200,000 to 250,000 distinct CDR3 sequences, approximately 50% of them singletons. V shed 8 bases, J shed 5 bases, and the junction held 8 bases outside the gene matches. The CDR3 totals 16 residues. Germline V lookup: CDR1 SEHNR, CDR2 FQNEAQ (reference sequence). Patients who underwent sequencing had shown CD8+CD57+ cell expansion by flow cytometry.

This TCR came from a human donor with aplastic anemia. The J gene is TRBJ2-2, the V gene TRBV7-9; 13 positions agree with TRBD2. Material: sorted CD4+, CD8+, or CD8+CD57+ T cells (not recorded which) from PBMCs. CDR3 amino acids: CASGETSGGRTGELFF. In DNA, the CDR3 is TGTGCCAGCGGCGAGACTAGCGGGGGGCGAACCGGGGAGCTGTTTTTT.